This T cell receptor (beta chain) stems from a study of T-cell reconstitution after alpha-beta-depleted transplantation in children. V lost 5 bases and J lost 3; bases outside the gene matches: 9. Germline CDR1 is PRHDT and CDR2 is FYEKMQ (reference sequence). This CDR3 has 15 amino acids. General study results and limits: Expanded clones from the graft, numbering several hundred, reportedly supplied alpha-beta T cells about two months after transplant. High day-60 TCRbeta diversity in some patients came from surviving recipient T cells and thymic progenitors. Diversity and T-cell counts at one year after transplant derived mostly from new T cells.

Remarks on this clonotype: No antigen is known for it.

The authors prepared the TCRbeta library with unique molecular identifiers. MiXCR was run by TCRdb on the PCR reads, yielding one entry per CDR3 protein. The profile covers approximately 97,000 distinct CDR3 sequences, with under 7% appearing a single time and about 6% taken by the ten largest. This TCR was recovered from a female patient aged 2-10 years who had a stem cell transplant for Fanconi anemia, so the T cells may come from the graft donor. The chain couples TRBV13 to TRBJ1-1; 7 bases line up with TRBD1. The sequences come from PBMCs, mostly from graft donor cells, collected 60 days after TCRalphabeta/CD19-depleted stem cell transplant. The CDR3 coding sequence is TGTGCCAGCAGCCTAACTCAGGGGGGCGACACTGAAGCTTTCTTT. Translated: CASSLTQGGDTEAFF.